Sequencing of this TCR beta chain was carried out in a study of cytomegalovirus exposure and HLA in healthy donors. In germline, CDR1 is MNHEY, CDR2 SMNVEV (reference sequence). Trimming took 5 bases from V and 7 from J; bases not matched to a gene: 5. The CDR3 totals 14 residues. Libraries were prepared by immunoSEQ multiplex PCR; TCRdb keeps only in-frame clonotypes and omits some of them. This table has approximately 120,000 clones, 75% to 90% appearing once. The chain uses TRBV27 and TRBJ1-5; 10 bases fit TRBD1. Material: PBMCs. This receptor was taken from a woman between 18 and 29 years old in good health and CMV-seronegative. CDR3 loop: CASSPGTGAQPQHF. The CDR3 bases are TGTGCCAGCAGTCCCGGGACAGGGGCACAGCCCCAGCATTTT.